The rows below give T cell receptor beta chains drawn from one sample of a study of control samples from healthy donors and cancer patients. Clones were sequenced by immunoSEQ multiplex PCR, and TCRdb holds only the in-frame ones, with some missing. Among tens of thousands of clones listed, approximately 90% were seen once. The sample comprised PBMCs. The receptors derive from a man aged 25-45 years with colorectal cancer. Both conserved end residues are part of each CDR3. The order of the fields is J gene, V gene, clone size, D gene, CDR3 protein, CDR3 DNA. The D gene is left open where the match is weak. Some rows mark clone size as missing; the rest say once, few, many or name a class of expanded clone.

j_gene: TRBJ1-3
v_gene: TRBV2
abundance: .
d_gene: .
CDR3aa: CASSERGAAGNTIYF
CDR3nt: TGTGCCAGCAGTGAGAGGGGGGCCGCTGGAAACACCATATATTTT

j_gene: TRBJ2-2
v_gene: TRBV30
abundance: .
d_gene: .
CDR3aa: CAWEQGTGELFF
CDR3nt: TGTGCCTGGGAACAGGGCACCGGGGAGCTGTTTTTT

j_gene: TRBJ1-6
v_gene: TRBV6-1
abundance: .
d_gene: .
CDR3aa: CASSETWDYNSPLHF
CDR3nt: TGTGCCAGCAGTGAAACGTGGGATTATAATTCACCCCTCCACTTT

j_gene: TRBJ2-1
v_gene: TRBV9
abundance: .
d_gene: TRBD1
CDR3aa: CASSAGTGSHNEQFF
CDR3nt: TGTGCCAGCAGCGCAGGGACAGGGTCCCACAATGAGCAGTTCTTC

j_gene: TRBJ2-2
v_gene: TRBV5-4
abundance: .
d_gene: TRBD2
CDR3aa: CASSLRVAGVNTGELFF
CDR3nt: TGTGCCAGCAGCCTGAGGGTAGCGGGGGTCAACACCGGGGAGCTGTTTTTT

j_gene: TRBJ2-1
v_gene: TRBV2
abundance: .
d_gene: TRBD2
CDR3aa: CASSELAGGYNEQFF
CDR3nt: TGTGCCAGCAGTGAACTAGCGGGGGGCTACAATGAGCAGTTCTTC

j_gene: TRBJ1-1
v_gene: TRBV6-6
abundance: .
d_gene: .
CDR3aa: CASSSGRWNTEAFF
CDR3nt: TGTGCCAGCAGTTCGGGACGCTGGAACACTGAAGCTTTCTTT

j_gene: TRBJ1-2
v_gene: TRBV4-2
abundance: .
d_gene: .
CDR3aa: CASSQSHTQGSYGYTF
CDR3nt: TGTGCCAGCAGCCAATCTCACACCCAGGGGTCCTATGGCTACACCTTC

j_gene: TRBJ2-3
v_gene: TRBV7-2
abundance: .
d_gene: TRBD2
CDR3aa: CASSLAPAYKTSGGRYTQYF
CDR3nt: TGTGCCAGCAGCTTAGCCCCTGCTTATAAGACTAGCGGGGGGAGGTATACGCAGTATTTT

j_gene: TRBJ1-5
v_gene: TRBV25-1
abundance: .
d_gene: .
CDR3aa: CASSGNRDTSDQPQHF
CDR3nt: TGTGCCAGCAGTGGTAACCGGGACACGTCGGATCAGCCCCAGCATTTT

j_gene: TRBJ2-1
v_gene: TRBV7-9
abundance: .
d_gene: .
CDR3aa: CASSPLRDSNEQFF
CDR3nt: TGTGCCAGCAGCCCCCTTCGTGATAGCAATGAGCAGTTCTTC

j_gene: TRBJ2-6
v_gene: TRBV30
abundance: .
d_gene: .
CDR3aa: CAWSVRQGLGANVLTF
CDR3nt: TGTGCCTGGAGTGTACGTCAGGGGTTAGGGGCCAACGTCCTGACTTTC

j_gene: TRBJ1-4
v_gene: TRBV5-4
abundance: .
d_gene: TRBD1
CDR3aa: CASSPEGTGQGKLFF
CDR3nt: TGTGCCAGCAGCCCGGAGGGGACAGGGCAAGGAAAACTGTTTTTT

j_gene: TRBJ2-6
v_gene: TRBV7-9
abundance: .
d_gene: .
CDR3aa: CASGTYVLTF
CDR3nt: TGTGCCAGCGGCACTTACGTCCTGACTTTC

j_gene: TRBJ1-3
v_gene: TRBV5-1
abundance: .
d_gene: .
CDR3aa: CASSSYRVTTGNTIYF
CDR3nt: TGCGCCAGCAGCTCCTACAGGGTAACAACTGGAAACACCATATATTTT

j_gene: TRBJ2-2
v_gene: TRBV9
abundance: .
d_gene: TRBD2
CDR3aa: CASSRGASGGAGELFF
CDR3nt: TGTGCCAGCAGCCGGGGGGCTAGCGGGGGGGCCGGGGAGCTGTTTTTT

j_gene: TRBJ1-2
v_gene: TRBV6-5
abundance: .
d_gene: .
CDR3aa: CASSSRLGVGGDGYTF
CDR3nt: TGTGCCAGCAGTTCTAGACTGGGAGTAGGGGGAGATGGCTACACCTTC

j_gene: TRBJ1-5
v_gene: TRBV6-1
abundance: .
d_gene: TRBD1
CDR3aa: CASSDRTGGQPQHF
CDR3nt: TGTGCCAGCAGTGATAGGACAGGAGGACAGCCCCAGCATTTT

j_gene: TRBJ1-1
v_gene: TRBV6-5
abundance: .
d_gene: .
CDR3aa: CASSSGLNTEAFF
CDR3nt: TGTGCCAGCAGTTCTGGGCTGAACACTGAAGCTTTCTTT

j_gene: TRBJ1-2
v_gene: TRBV30
abundance: once
d_gene: .
CDR3aa: CAWSVHGALGYGYTF
CDR3nt: TGTGCCTGGAGTGTACATGGGGCTCTAGGCTATGGCTACACCTTC

j_gene: TRBJ1-3
v_gene: TRBV28
abundance: .
d_gene: .
CDR3aa: CASSPARGSGNTIYF
CDR3nt: TGTGCCAGCAGTCCAGCGCGGGGATCCGGAAACACCATATATTTT

j_gene: TRBJ2-3
v_gene: TRBV7-9
abundance: .
d_gene: .
CDR3aa: CASSLVRGRFGTDTQYF
CDR3nt: TGTGCCAGCAGCTTAGTACGAGGGCGCTTCGGCACAGATACGCAGTATTTT

j_gene: TRBJ2-5
v_gene: TRBV10-3
abundance: .
d_gene: TRBD1
CDR3aa: CAISYSGQGEMETQYF
CDR3nt: TGTGCCATCAGTTACTCCGGACAGGGGGAGATGGAGACCCAGTACTTC

j_gene: TRBJ2-1
v_gene: TRBV4-3
abundance: .
d_gene: TRBD2
CDR3aa: CASSQVVAGGQNEQFF
CDR3nt: TGCGCCAGCAGCCAAGTAGTTGCGGGGGGGCAAAATGAGCAGTTCTTC

j_gene: TRBJ1-6
v_gene: TRBV4-1
abundance: once
d_gene: .
CDR3aa: CASSQAPSGQFNSPLHF
CDR3nt: TGCGCCAGCAGCCAAGCGCCGAGTGGACAGTTTAATTCACCCCTCCACTTT

j_gene: TRBJ2-2
v_gene: TRBV12-3/TRBV12-4
abundance: .
d_gene: .
CDR3aa: CASSRNTGELFF
CDR3nt: TGTGCCAGCAGTCGAAACACCGGGGAGCTGTTTTTT

j_gene: TRBJ2-6
v_gene: TRBV19
abundance: .
d_gene: .
CDR3aa: CASRDPLGANVLTF
CDR3nt: TGTGCCAGTAGAGACCCACTTGGGGCCAACGTCCTGACTTTC

j_gene: TRBJ2-1
v_gene: TRBV24-1
abundance: .
d_gene: .
CDR3aa: CATSGYFNEQFF
CDR3nt: TGTGCCACCAGTGGCTATTTCAATGAGCAGTTCTTC

j_gene: TRBJ1-1
v_gene: TRBV7-2
abundance: .
d_gene: .
CDR3aa: CASSLLGSVPSRAFF
CDR3nt: TGTGCCAGCAGCTTGTTGGGATCAGTCCCCAGTCGAGCTTTCTTT

j_gene: TRBJ2-7
v_gene: TRBV19
abundance: .
d_gene: TRBD1
CDR3aa: CASSEVGQGAYEQYF
CDR3nt: TGTGCCAGTAGTGAGGTCGGGCAGGGGGCCTACGAGCAGTACTTC

j_gene: TRBJ2-1
v_gene: TRBV30
abundance: .
d_gene: .
CDR3aa: CAWNDNYNEQFF
CDR3nt: TGTGCCTGGAACGATAACTACAATGAGCAGTTCTTC

j_gene: TRBJ1-6
v_gene: TRBV28
abundance: .
d_gene: .
CDR3aa: CASSLLSRGTYNSPLHF
CDR3nt: TGTGCCAGCAGTTTATTATCGCGGGGGACCTATAATTCACCCCTCCACTTT

j_gene: TRBJ2-1
v_gene: TRBV19
abundance: .
d_gene: .
CDR3aa: CASSQDSRAFNEQFF
CDR3nt: TGTGCCAGTAGCCAAGACAGCAGGGCTTTCAATGAGCAGTTCTTC

j_gene: TRBJ1-1
v_gene: TRBV11-2
abundance: .
d_gene: .
CDR3aa: CASSAHMNTEAFF
CDR3nt: TGTGCCAGCAGCGCCCACATGAACACTGAAGCTTTCTTT

j_gene: TRBJ2-5
v_gene: TRBV4-1
abundance: .
d_gene: TRBD2
CDR3aa: CASSPLAGGETQYF
CDR3nt: TGCGCCAGCAGCCCACTAGCGGGGGGCGAGACCCAGTACTTC

j_gene: TRBJ2-2
v_gene: TRBV7-2
abundance: .
d_gene: TRBD1
CDR3aa: CASSLYDRANTGELFF
CDR3nt: TGTGCCAGCAGCCTCTATGACAGGGCGAACACCGGGGAGCTGTTTTTT

j_gene: TRBJ1-4
v_gene: TRBV6-2/TRBV6-3
abundance: once
d_gene: .
CDR3aa: CASSPFGDATNEKLFF
CDR3nt: TGTGCCAGCAGCCCCTTTGGAGACGCAACTAATGAAAAACTGTTTTTT

j_gene: TRBJ2-2
v_gene: TRBV30
abundance: .
d_gene: .
CDR3aa: CAWRWAAGELFF
CDR3nt: TGTGCCTGGAGGTGGGCGGCCGGGGAGCTGTTTTTT

j_gene: TRBJ1-4
v_gene: TRBV28
abundance: .
d_gene: .
CDR3aa: CASSLSYMEKLFF
CDR3nt: TGTGCCAGCAGTTTATCATACATGGAAAAACTGTTTTTT

j_gene: TRBJ2-1
v_gene: TRBV9
abundance: .
d_gene: TRBD2
CDR3aa: CASSVDERGVYNEQFF
CDR3nt: TGTGCCAGCAGCGTAGACGAGCGGGGGGTCTACAATGAGCAGTTCTTC

j_gene: TRBJ1-4
v_gene: TRBV2
abundance: few
d_gene: .
CDR3aa: CASSTRDGGGEKLFF
CDR3nt: TGTGCCAGCAGTACCCGGGACGGAGGAGGTGAAAAACTGTTTTTT

j_gene: TRBJ1-6
v_gene: TRBV4-2
abundance: .
d_gene: .
CDR3aa: CASSQDTTSRVNSPLHF
CDR3nt: TGTGCCAGCAGCCAAGATACGACCTCGAGGGTTAATTCACCCCTCCACTTT

j_gene: TRBJ2-2
v_gene: TRBV13
abundance: .
d_gene: TRBD1
CDR3aa: CASSPDPGTGGTGELFF
CDR3nt: TGTGCCAGCAGCCCCGATCCCGGGACAGGGGGAACCGGGGAGCTGTTTTTT

j_gene: TRBJ2-7
v_gene: TRBV27
abundance: once
d_gene: TRBD1
CDR3aa: CASIQTGARAPNTYF
CDR3nt: TGTGCCAGCATCCAAACAGGGGCTCGAGCCCCCAACACGTACTTC

j_gene: TRBJ1-6
v_gene: TRBV7-9
abundance: .
d_gene: .
CDR3aa: CASSLALQLSPLHF
CDR3nt: TGTGCCAGCAGCTTAGCGTTACAGCTGTCACCCCTCCACTTT

j_gene: TRBJ1-4
v_gene: TRBV27
abundance: .
d_gene: .
CDR3aa: CASRPWSNEKLFF
CDR3nt: TGTGCCAGCAGACCATGGAGCAATGAAAAACTGTTTTTT

j_gene: TRBJ2-7
v_gene: TRBV2
abundance: .
d_gene: .
CDR3aa: CASTMGTFGEQYF
CDR3nt: TGTGCCAGCACCATGGGAACCTTCGGCGAGCAGTACTTC

j_gene: TRBJ2-1
v_gene: TRBV12-3/TRBV12-4
abundance: .
d_gene: .
CDR3aa: CASSLDSLREQFF
CDR3nt: TGTGCCAGCAGTTTAGACTCGCTCAGAGAGCAGTTCTTC